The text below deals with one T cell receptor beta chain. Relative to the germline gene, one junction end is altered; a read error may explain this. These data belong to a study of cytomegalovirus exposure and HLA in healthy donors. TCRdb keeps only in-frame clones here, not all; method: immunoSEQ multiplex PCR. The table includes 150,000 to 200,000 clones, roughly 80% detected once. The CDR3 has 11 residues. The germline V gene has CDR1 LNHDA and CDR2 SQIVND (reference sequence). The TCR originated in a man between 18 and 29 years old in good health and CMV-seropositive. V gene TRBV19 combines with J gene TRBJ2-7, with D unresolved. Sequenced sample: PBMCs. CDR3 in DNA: TGTGCCAGTAGTATGCGAGGAACTCAGCACTTC. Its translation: CASSMRGTQHF.